This T cell receptor (beta chain) was found in a study of blood T cell repertoires in COVID-19. Looking at the study overall: PBMCs, B-cell-depleted T cells, or T cells were the source of the cDNA or gDNA that made up the material.

Exposed volunteers were people who met a COVID-19 case within 2 weeks before study entry. Trimming left V 5 bases short and J 0 bases short, with 13 bases between. The germline V gene has CDR1 SQVTM and CDR2 ANQGSEA. The CDR3 consists of 14 residues. Per the original data handling: Reference gene primer amplification gave nucleated cell count estimates. TCRdb's copy holds only in-frame clones and misses some; the assay was immunoSEQ multiplex PCR. V and J calls and clone size are those listed in that table; D and trimming were worked out from the DNA. The data contain a few hundred thousand clones, roughly 86% of them singletons.

The gene calls are TRBV29-1 and TRBJ1-1, with D possibly matching TRBD1 (6 bases). The receptor comes from a woman between 45 and 60 years old who had been exposed to COVID-19. Material for sequencing was PBMCs or T cells enriched from blood (not recorded which). The CDR3 loop is CSVHADSMNTEAFF. In DNA form, the CDR3 reads TGCAGCGTTCACGCGGACAGCATGAACACTGAAGCTTTCTTT.